The present TCR beta chain was sequenced within a study of radiation and T cells in renal cell carcinoma. Per germline, CDR1 SNHLY and CDR2 FYNNEI. This CDR3 has 14 amino acids. V lost 3 bases, J lost 4 bases, and 12 bases lay in between. Stated treatment: treatment-naive control, cytoreductive nephrectomy. The tumor was a clear cell renal cell carcinoma. This clone was observed a few times. Only in-frame clones appear in the TCRdb table, and some are missing; sequencing was by immunoSEQ multiplex PCR. In the table there are under 7,000 clones, around 65% of which are singletons. Source: tumor tissue, taken from a patient whose treatment was nephrectomy without radiotherapy. The sequence was obtained from a human donor with renal cell carcinoma. The chain carries TRBV2 and TRBJ1-1; D is uncertain. The CDR3 sequence is CASSDVVPGTEAFF. Here the CDR3 DNA reads TGTGCCAGCAGTGATGTGGTTCCTGGCACTGAAGCTTTCTTT.